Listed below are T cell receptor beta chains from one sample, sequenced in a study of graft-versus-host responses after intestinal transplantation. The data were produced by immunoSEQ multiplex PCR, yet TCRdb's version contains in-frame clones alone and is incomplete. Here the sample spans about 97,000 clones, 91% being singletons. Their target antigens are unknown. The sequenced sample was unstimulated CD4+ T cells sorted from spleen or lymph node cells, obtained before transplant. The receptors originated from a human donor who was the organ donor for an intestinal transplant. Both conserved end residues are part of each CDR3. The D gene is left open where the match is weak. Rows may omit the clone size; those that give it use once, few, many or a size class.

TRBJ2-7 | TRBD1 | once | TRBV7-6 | CASSWTGLEYEQYF | TGTGCCAGCAGCTGGACAGGGTTGGAGTACGAGCAGTACTTC
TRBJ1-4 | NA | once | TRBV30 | CAWSALDVREKLFF | TGTGCCTGGAGTGCTTTAGATGTGCGTGAAAAACTGTTTTTT
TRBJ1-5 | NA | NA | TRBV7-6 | CASRAGGGGRPGNQPQHF | TGTGCCAGCAGGGCCGGGGGGGGAGGTCGCCCTGGCAATCAGCCCCAGCATTTT
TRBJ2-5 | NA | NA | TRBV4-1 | CASSTQARTTVRQETQYF | TGCGCCAGCAGCACCCAGGCACGGACGACAGTGCGCCAAGAGACCCAGTACTTC
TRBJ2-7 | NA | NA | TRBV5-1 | CASSFDGTPYEQYF | TGCGCCAGCAGCTTCGACGGGACTCCCTACGAGCAGTACTTC
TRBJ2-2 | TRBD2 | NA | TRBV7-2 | CASSWGGGGANGELFF | TGTGCCAGCAGCTGGGGAGGCGGGGGGGCAAACGGGGAGCTGTTTTTT
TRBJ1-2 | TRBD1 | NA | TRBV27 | CASSHTGAYPNYGYTF | TGTGCCAGCAGTCATACAGGGGCCTACCCTAACTATGGCTACACCTTC
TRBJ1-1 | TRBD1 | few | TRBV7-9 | CASSLSGGGTEAFF | TGTGCCAGCAGCCTTTCAGGGGGCGGGACTGAAGCTTTCTTT
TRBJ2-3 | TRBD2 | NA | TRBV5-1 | CASSLTSSGGNTDTQYF | TGCGCCAGCAGCCTCACTTCTAGCGGGGGGAACACAGATACGCAGTATTTT
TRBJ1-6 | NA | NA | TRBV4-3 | CASSQSLTNSLHF | TGCGCCAGCAGCCAATCACTGACTAATTCCCTCCACTTT
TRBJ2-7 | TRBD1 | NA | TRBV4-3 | CASSRAVGQGRSYEQYF | TGCGCCAGCAGCCGGGCGGTCGGACAGGGGCGCTCCTACGAGCAGTACTTC
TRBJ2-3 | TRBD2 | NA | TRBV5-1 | CASSEGLAASTDTQYF | TGCGCCAGCAGCGAGGGACTAGCGGCTAGCACAGATACGCAGTATTTT
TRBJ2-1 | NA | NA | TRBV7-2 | CASSHTGLHNEQFF | TGTGCCAGCAGCCATACCGGACTACACAATGAGCAGTTCTTC
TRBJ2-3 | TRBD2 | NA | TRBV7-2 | CASSLARWASGGRSTDTQYF | TGTGCCAGCAGCTTAGCAAGATGGGCTAGCGGGGGGCGGAGCACAGATACGCAGTATTTT
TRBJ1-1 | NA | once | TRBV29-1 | CSVGRVPNTEAFF | TGCAGCGTAGGCAGGGTACCGAACACTGAAGCTTTCTTT
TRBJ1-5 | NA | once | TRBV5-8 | CASSPDSNQPQHF | TGTGCCAGCAGCCCAGATAGCAATCAGCCCCAGCATTTT
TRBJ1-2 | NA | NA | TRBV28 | CASRLPQGRYGYTF | TGTGCCAGCAGGTTACCCCAGGGGCGCTATGGCTACACCTTC
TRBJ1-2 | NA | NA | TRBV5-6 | CASSLEQAYTF | TGTGCCAGCAGCTTGGAGCAGGCCTACACCTTC
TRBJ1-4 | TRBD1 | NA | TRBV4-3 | CASSQDTGAEKLFF | TGCGCCAGCAGCCAAGATACAGGGGCTGAAAAACTGTTTTTT
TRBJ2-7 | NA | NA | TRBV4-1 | CASSQAPVGRGYEQYF | TGCGCCAGCAGTCAAGCCCCAGTAGGCCGCGGGTACGAGCAGTACTTC
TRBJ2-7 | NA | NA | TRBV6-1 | CAGRTGNSYEQYF | TGTGCCGGCCGTACAGGGAACTCCTACGAGCAGTACTTC
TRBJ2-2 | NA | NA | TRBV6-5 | CASKRSGTGELFF | TGTGCCAGCAAGAGGAGCGGGACCGGGGAGCTGTTTTTT
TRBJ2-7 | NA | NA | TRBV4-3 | CASSQLGQFYEQYF | TGCGCCAGCAGCCAACTTGGACAGTTCTACGAGCAGTACTTC
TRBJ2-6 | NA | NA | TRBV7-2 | CASSLAGPGVGANVLTF | TGTGCCAGCAGCTTAGCCGGTCCAGGGGTTGGGGCCAACGTCCTGACTTTC
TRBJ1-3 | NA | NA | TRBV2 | CASSFGGAGNTIYF | TGTGCCAGCAGTTTCGGGGGAGCTGGAAACACCATATATTTT
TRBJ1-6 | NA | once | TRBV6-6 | CASSYANSNSPLHF | TGTGCCAGCAGTTACGCAAACTCCAATTCACCCCTCCACTTT
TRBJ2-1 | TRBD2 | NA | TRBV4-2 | CASSQLGTSGVYNEQFF | TGTGCCAGCAGCCAATTGGGGACTAGCGGGGTCTACAATGAGCAGTTCTTC
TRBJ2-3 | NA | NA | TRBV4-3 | CASSQGTSLNTDTQYF | TGCGCCAGCAGCCAAGGAACCAGTCTTAACACAGATACGCAGTATTTT
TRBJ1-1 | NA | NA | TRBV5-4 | CASSLSEGENTEAFF | TGTGCCAGCAGCCTAAGTGAGGGTGAGAACACTGAAGCTTTCTTT
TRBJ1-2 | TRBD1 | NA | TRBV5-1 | CASRGLGQHYGYTF | TGCGCCAGCAGGGGATTGGGACAGCATTATGGCTACACCTTC